The following is a T cell receptor beta chain sequence with its context. This clonotype has at least ten counts. The clone's antigen remains unknown. Base quality data are lacking; no much larger clone is found one base away. The entry originates in a study of neurological immune-mediated disorders (dated by TCRdb to the late 2010s). A note on the overall study: Among the roughly 34 multiple sclerosis patients, roughly 31 had relapsing-remitting MS and 3 had secondary progressive MS. The 85 to 110 TCR-beta libraries included longitudinal samples, technical triplicates and paired sorted CD4+ and CD8+ T-cell subsets alongside PBMC samples. Longitudinal HAM/TSP and healthy donors were sampled at 3 time-points each (about 3-40 month intervals). Using UMI-based sequencing, the study compared peripheral blood TCR-beta repertoires from patients with HTLV-I-associated myelopathy (HAM/TSP), patients with multiple sclerosis, and healthy controls. The cohort included 60 to 75 subjects: about 15 with HAM/TSP, approximately 34 with multiple sclerosis, and 20 or so healthy controls.

The time point label of this sample denotes: longitudinal time-point 1 (baseline). Libraries from unsorted PBMCs were made from 2 million PBMCs kept in RNAlater at -80 degrees C until RNA extraction. The multiple sclerosis patients were enrolled in a US clinical protocol that evaluated disease progression with magnetic resonance imaging. Peripheral blood was subjected to Ficoll-Hypaque density gradient centrifugation to isolate PBMCs, which were then cryopreserved in liquid nitrogen. Spanning cysteine to phenylalanine, the CDR3 consists of 14 amino acids. The only DNA kept is the CDR3, 42 bases in frame from the first base. CDR1 and CDR2 (SGHRS, YFSETQ) derive from the germline V gene. V is cut by 7 bases and J by 0 bases, and the space between the germline ends is 12 bases. Points the paper makes about the study in general: No identical CDR3 amino acid sequences were shared among expanded clones across subjects, suggesting private TCR-beta repertoires in all groups. The MS cluster was not associated with any clinical or MRI features, and the authors stated that larger cohorts are needed. TCR clonal expansion was highest in HAM/TSP patients and lowest in MS patients, with MS patients falling below even healthy controls. In a phylogenetic analysis, the repertoires of 18 out of 34 MS patients fell into a single cluster of related CDR3 sequences, pointing to a possible signature at the repertoire level.

To synthesize cDNA, template-switch 5'RACE was performed with a primer carrying a 10-nucleotide random unique molecular identifier so that each TCR transcript was tagged. Each sequencing run produced over 190 million TCR-beta sequences covering 15-18 subjects. The RNeasy kit was used to extract total RNA. Using the KAPA Real-time Library Amplification kit, TCR-beta VDJ regions were amplified with primers for the TCR constant region and the 5'RACE anchor. A first PCR added sample indexes and Illumina adaptors, and a second PCR then raised library yield. The roughly 650 bp TCR product was size-selected on a 2% E-gel SizeSelection system after Ampure bead purification. Before pooling, library quality was assessed on a Bioanalyzer, concentration was determined with Qubit, and library quantification was performed with the Kapa Library Quantification kit. Libraries were sequenced paired-end 2 x 150 bp on an Illumina HiSeq 2500. To increase sequence diversity, about 25-31% phiX was spiked into each library pool. The authors' analysis ran thus. The quality-filtered reads were processed with the UMI-based MiGEC pipeline, whose error correction step removed more than 75% of the raw TCR sequences. VDJ genes were aligned to IMGT germline references, and clonotypes were defined by unique CDR3 amino acid sequence plus V-J genes. VDJtools evaluated clonal expansion, Shannon diversity and CDR3 relatedness (CalcPairwiseDistances, ClusterSamples); CLCbio workbench built phylogenetic trees. Expanded clones were defined as having at least 8 unique UMIs, based on coefficient-of-variation modelling across technical triplicates. TCRdb handled the public reads itself, with Q25 trimming in fastp and clone calling in MiXCR, and kept productive beta chains. Each entry is one CDR3 protein sequence, shown with its most common DNA and genes. The V and J calls reflect TCRdb's pipeline rather than the authors' work. The sample table records tens of thousands of distinct CDR3 sequences; 3% to 3.5% of these occur just once. The top ten hold more than 7.5% of the sample.

This sequence uses TRBV5-1 and TRBJ2-3; the D gene is not confidently resolved. Sample: PBMCs. This sequence originates from an older woman with multiple sclerosis. Here the CDR3 is given as CASLRQSSTDTQYF. Here is the DNA: TGCGCCAGCTTGAGACAATCTAGCACAGATACGCAGTATTTT.